One sample yielded the 2 T cell receptor beta chains listed below, sequenced in a study of blood T cell repertoires in COVID-19. Profiling relied on immunoSEQ multiplex PCR, and the TCRdb table lists in-frame clones only, not all of them. The table includes some 350,000 clones, roughly nine tenths detected once. Sequencing input: peripheral blood. These receptors all stem from a woman in her twenties or thirties with COVID-19, enrolled during active disease.

The chain carries TRBV24-1 and TRBJ2-1; the match to TRBD2 covers 7 bases. CDR1 KGHDR and CDR2 SFDVKD come from the germline V gene. The CDR3 has 14 residues. V was pared by 9 bases and J by 3 bases, with 7 bases of the junction left unmatched. DNA of the CDR3: TGTGCCACCTCGGCAGCGGGGAGCTACAATGAGCAGTTCTTC. This gives the protein CATSAAGSYNEQFF.

The V gene is TRBV5-1, the J gene TRBJ1-6; no definite D call. Germline loops: CDR1 SGHRS, CDR2 YFSETQ. Trimming left V 5 bases short and J 7 bases short, with 7 bases between. The CDR3 length is 12 residues. DNA of the CDR3: TGCGCCAGCAGTACGGGGAATTCACCCCTCCACTTT. Translation gives CASSTGNSPLHF.